What follows are 26 T cell receptor beta chains derived from one specimen sequenced in a study of blood T cells in healthy people across ages. A second about 7 to 12 cycle PCR used barcoded and J-beta primers. A single record per CDR3 protein comes from TCRdb applying MiXCR to the 5' RACE reads. The table shows some 800,000 distinct CDR3 sequences, with about 25% occurring only once. The same data also went into a second study, on T cells of mothers and their children.

The sequenced sample consisted of blood. The receptors here all came from a boy aged 10-17 years in good health.

This sequence joins TRBV10-3 and TRBJ2-5; D is unclear. The germline V and J ends were trimmed by 3 bases and 5 bases, with 10 bases remaining between them. Germline V gene data show CDR1 as ENHRY and CDR2 as SYGVKD. The CDR3 sequence is 13 residues long. The CDR3 loop reads CAISDDSRETQYF. The DNA for the CDR3 is TGTGCCATCAGTGACGACTCCCGGGAGACCCAGTACTTC.

This clonotype was seen repeatedly, ten times or more. J is TRBJ2-4 and V is TRBV7-6, with D maybe TRBD1 (6 bases). Germline values: CDR1 SGHVS, CDR2 FNYEAQ. Trimming cost V 5 bases and J 7 bases, with 12 bases left between them. The CDR3 is 13 amino acids. The DNA for the CDR3 is TGTGCCAGCAGCCAGGGCCAGGGGAACATTCAGTACTTC. Translated: CASSQGQGNIQYF.

This clonotype was observed a few times. The V gene is TRBV29-1, the J gene TRBJ2-3, with TRBD1 as a possible D gene (5 bases). Deletions cut 7 bases from V and 0 bases from J, with 14 bases between. CDR1 and CDR2 from the germline V gene are SQVTM and ANQGSEA. CDR3 size: 14 residues. The CDR3 spells CSAKGQYSTDTQYF. CDR3 nucleotide sequence: TGCAGCGCGAAGGGGCAGTACAGCACAGATACGCAGTATTTT.

The V gene is TRBV12-3 or TRBV12-4, the J gene TRBJ2-3; TRBD2 is a possible D gene (5 bases). This CDR3 contains 15 residues. V shed 6 bases and J shed 6 bases, with 19 bases lying between them. CDR3 protein: CASSYTEVARDTQYF. CDR3 coding DNA: TGTGCCAGCAGCTATACCGAAGTAGCGAGGGATACGCAGTATTTT.

V usage is TRBV9 and J usage is TRBJ2-3, with 10 bases fitting TRBD2. Trimming cost V 4 bases and J 0 bases; bases outside gene matches: 8. CDR1 is SGDLS and CDR2 is YYNGEE in the germline V gene. CDR3 length: 17 residues. The CDR3 region has the DNA TGTGCCAGCAGCTCCCCGGGACTAGCGACCAGCACAGATACGCAGTATTTT. The encoded protein is CASSSPGLATSTDTQYF.

A few counts support this clonotype. This rearrangement joins TRBV7-9 to TRBJ2-3, with D perhaps matching TRBD1 (5 bases). Germline CDR1 is SEHNR and CDR2 is FQNEAQ (reference sequence). V dropped 5 bases and J dropped 0 bases, with 12 bases sitting between them. The CDR3 loop spans 15 amino acids. DNA for the CDR3: TGTGCCAGCAGCAACGGACAAACTAGCACAGATACGCAGTATTTT. Translating it yields CASSNGQTSTDTQYF.

In nucleotides, the CDR3 is TGCAGTGCGGGGACTAGCCCCCAAGAGACCCAGTACTTC. Translating it yields CSAGTSPQETQYF. The chain recombines TRBV20-1 with TRBJ2-5, with 9 bases lining up with TRBD2. Germline-derived CDR1 and CDR2 are DFQATT and SNEGSKA (reference sequence). The V and J ends lost 6 bases and 1 base, in that order; junction bases with no gene match: 3. The CDR3 spans 13 residues.

In its sample, this clonotype was seen a few times. The rearrangement uses TRBV5-1 and TRBJ2-1, with D perhaps TRBD1 (6 bases). Germline values: CDR1 SGHRS, CDR2 YFSETQ. CDR3 length: 16 residues. V lost 0 bases and J 1 base, leaving 11 bases between the germline ends. The CDR3 reads CASSLAGTQSYNEQFF. In DNA, the CDR3 is TGCGCCAGCAGCTTGGCCGGGACACAATCCTACAATGAGCAGTTCTTC.

The gene calls are TRBV30 and TRBJ2-4; possibly TRBD2 for D (6 bases). Trimming shortened V by 3 bases and J by 3 bases, and 18 bases separated the two germline ends. CDR1 is GTSNPN and CDR2 is SVGIG in the germline V gene (reference sequence). The CDR3 spans 16 residues. Here the CDR3 reads CAWSPGGRIYKNIQYF. The CDR3 coding sequence is TGTGCCTGGAGCCCTGGGGGGAGGATCTACAAAAACATTCAGTACTTC.

The chain employs TRBV6-2 or TRBV6-3 and TRBJ2-5, with 7 bases matching TRBD1. Germline V gene sequence: CDR1 MNHEY, CDR2 SVGEGT. The CDR3 is 17 amino acids. With V trimmed by 0 bases and J by 5 bases, 12 bases remained unmatched. Here the CDR3 reads CASSYSTDRVFRETQYF. CDR3 coding DNA: TGTGCCAGCAGTTACTCGACCGACAGGGTATTCCGGGAGACCCAGTACTTC.

This chain uses TRBV4-1 with TRBJ2-5; TRBD2 might be the D (5 bases). This CDR3 contains 15 residues. Germline V gene sequence: CDR1 MGHRA, CDR2 YSYEKL. The V gene lost 3 bases and the J gene lost 1 base, with 12 bases spanning the gap. As DNA, the CDR3 is TGCGCCAGCAGCCAGTTGGACCGGGGCCAAGAGACCCAGTACTTC. This translates into CASSQLDRGQETQYF.

This clonotype was seen only a few times. The chain joins TRBV15 to TRBJ2-5; D might be TRBD1 or TRBD2, each matching 5 bases. The J call may be faulty, since TRBJ2-1 better matches the DNA end. This CDR3 region has 17 residues. Looked up from germline, CDR1 is LNHNV and CDR2 is YYDKDF (reference sequence). CDR3 in amino acids: CATSRDHHGDLYNEQFF. For the CDR3, the DNA is TGTGCCACCAGCAGAGATCATCACGGGGACCTTTACAATGAGCAGTTCTTC.

V is TRBV28 and J is TRBJ1-2, with a possible D match to TRBD1 (6 bases). V was trimmed by 10 bases and J by 4 bases, leaving 16 bases between them. The CDR3 extends over 13 amino acids. Germline CDR1 MDHEN, CDR2 SYDVKM. Here the CDR3 DNA reads TGTGCCACCCCCAAGGAAGGGGGCTATGGCTACACCTTC. Its translation is CATPKEGGYGYTF.

The CDR3: CASSGTGGIKKLFF. The CDR3 DNA sequence: TGTGCCAGCAGCGGGACAGGGGGTATCAAGAAACTGTTTTTT. This chain links TRBV7-2 with TRBJ1-4; 11 positions match TRBD1. The CDR3 runs to 14 residues. The junction had 7 bases not matched to a gene; V was cut back by 5 bases and J by 11 bases. CDR1 is SGHTA and CDR2 is FQGNSA in the germline V gene. The variable domain in full, with the rest retrieved from reference TRBV7-2 and TRBJ1-4, is GAGVSQSPSNKVTEKGKDVELRCDPISGHTALYWYRQSLGQGLEFLIYFQGNSAPDKSGLPSDRFSAERTGGSVSTLTIQRTQQEDSAVYLCASSGTGGIKKLFFGSGTQLSVL.

This clonotype appeared a few times. This sequence joins TRBV28 and TRBJ2-6, with D perhaps matching TRBD1 (6 bases). The ends were cut back, 5 bases at V and 0 bases at J, with 17 bases in the middle. Germline V gene lookup returns CDR1 MDHEN and CDR2 SYDVKM. This CDR3 region has 18 residues. The CDR3 DNA is TGTGCCAGCAGTCCTACAGGGTACTCCACCTCTGGGGCCAACGTCCTGACTTTC. It yields the protein CASSPTGYSTSGANVLTF.

This chain links TRBV2 with TRBJ1-1; the D is unclear. This CDR3 region has 14 residues. CDR1 and CDR2 from the germline V gene are SNHLY and FYNNEI. The V and J ends lost 3 bases and 0 bases respectively, with 8 bases between them. The DNA of the CDR3 is TGTGCCAGCAGTGACCCAGGCCTGAACACTGAAGCTTTCTTT. Its translation: CASSDPGLNTEAFF.

The chain combines TRBV29-1 with TRBJ1-1; no reliable D call. The CDR3 covers 12 residues. Germline V gene lookup returns CDR1 SQVTM and CDR2 ANQGSEA. The V end lost 6 bases, the J end lost 3 bases, and 11 bases lay between the germline ends. CDR3 residues: CSVLDVDTEAFF. CDR3 coding DNA: TGCAGCGTCCTAGACGTGGACACTGAAGCTTTCTTT.

The sample holds a few counts of this clonotype. The chain combines TRBV20-1 with TRBJ2-1; 9 bases align to TRBD1. The germline V gene has CDR1 DFQATT and CDR2 SNEGSKA (reference sequence). Trimming took 5 bases from V and 7 from J; bases not matched to a gene: 9. This CDR3 is built from 14 residues. Here the CDR3 DNA reads TGCAGTGCTGAGTGGGGACAGGGTAGAAATGAGCAGTTCTTC. Protein product: CSAEWGQGRNEQFF.

The V gene is TRBV20-1, the J gene TRBJ1-1; the D gene is possibly TRBD1 (6 bases). Germline lookup yields CDR1 DFQATT and CDR2 SNEGSKA (reference sequence). CDR3 length equals 14 residues. Trimming left V 1 base short and J 5 bases short, with 14 bases between. CDR3 nucleotide sequence: TGCAGTGCTAGAGCAGGGGCAGGGAGGACTGAAGCTTTCTTT. Translating gives CSARAGAGRTEAFF.

The table lists this clonotype with a few counts. The chain has TRBV20-1 and TRBJ2-7; 7 nucleotides match TRBD2. V shed 1 base, J shed 0 bases, and the junction held 3 bases outside the gene matches. Germline V lookup: CDR1 DFQATT, CDR2 SNEGSKA (reference sequence). The CDR3 contains 14 residues. The CDR3 here is CSARALADSYEQYF. The CDR3 DNA reads TGCAGTGCTAGAGCTCTAGCGGACTCCTACGAGCAGTACTTC.

V gene TRBV7-9 combines with J gene TRBJ1-3; 8 nucleotides agree with TRBD1. CDR3 length equals 15 residues. V lost 7 bases to trimming and J lost 2 bases; unmatched junction nucleotides: 7. The germline CDR1 and CDR2 sequences are SEHNR and FQNEAQ (reference sequence). The CDR3 sequence: CASTHSTGAGNTIYF. The CDR3 nucleotides are TGTGCCAGCACCCATTCGACAGGGGCTGGAAACACCATATATTTT.

This clonotype was counted between two and nine times. This chain connects TRBV28 to TRBJ1-1, with D possibly being TRBD1 (6 bases). Per germline, CDR1 MDHEN and CDR2 SYDVKM. The CDR3 has 15 amino acids. The V end lost 5 bases, the J end lost 1 base, and 14 bases lay between the germline ends. The CDR3 region is CASSGGSRGNTEAFF. For the CDR3, the DNA is TGTGCCAGCAGTGGCGGAAGCAGGGGGAACACTGAAGCTTTCTTT.

The gene calls are TRBV5-1 and TRBJ1-2; D gene unclear. Trimming took 4 bases from V and 4 from J, leaving 11 bases between them. The CDR3 is made up of 13 amino acids. Germline V CDR1 and CDR2: SGHRS, YFSETQ. The CDR3 loop is CASSPSDTYGYTF. Written as DNA, the CDR3 is TGCGCCAGCAGCCCCTCTGACACCTATGGCTACACCTTC.

This clonotype was observed a handful of times. This chain uses TRBV2 with TRBJ2-5; a possible D gene is TRBD1 (6 bases). The germline V gene has CDR1 SNHLY and CDR2 FYNNEI. The V end was cut by 7 bases, the J end by 5 bases, with 20 bases between. CDR3 length: 15 amino acids. In nucleotides, the CDR3 is TGTGCCAGCAACCGGGGCGGCCAGAGGGGGGAGACCCAGTACTTC. It yields the protein CASNRGGQRGETQYF.

This clonotype was found a few times. This chain connects TRBV28 to TRBJ2-1; the match to TRBD1 covers 9 bases. V lost 8 bases, J lost 5 bases, and 4 bases stayed unmatched. This CDR3 is 13 amino acids long. Germline V gene sequence: CDR1 MDHEN, CDR2 SYDVKM. The CDR3 reads CASGRDRDNEQFF. The CDR3, as DNA: TGTGCCAGCGGGCGGGACAGGGACAATGAGCAGTTCTTC.

The chain recombines TRBV12-3 or TRBV12-4 with TRBJ1-4; D may be TRBD1 (6 bases). Trimming removed 5 bases at V and 5 bases at J, with 15 bases between. The CDR3 runs to 15 residues. The CDR3 region has the DNA TGTGCCAGCAGTCCGTGGACAGTATTGAATGAAAAACTGTTTTTT. It codes for CASSPWTVLNEKLFF.